This TCR beta chain stems from a study of a mutant IDH1 vaccine in newly diagnosed glioma. Study at large: Investigators started vaccination 4-6 weeks after radiotherapy alone, or with temozolomide cycles. The earlier regimen, radiotherapy, temozolomide, or both, was most often both.

This clone was found a few times. Its antigen is currently unknown. Sequencing used immunoSEQ multiplex PCR; TCRdb keeps in-frame clones, though not all of them. The table has tens of thousands of clones, 74% seen once. Study-wide findings and caveats: A vaccine-induced immune response developed in around 94% of the patients.

Time point defined: week 35, safety follow-up. Doses consisted of 300 ug of mutant IDH1 20-mer peptide each, paired with topical imiquimod. All eight of the vaccinations patients received fell in weeks 1, 3, 5, 7, 11, 15, 19 and 23. Trimming cost V 10 bases and J 7 bases, with 17 bases left between them. The CDR3 runs 13 residues. CDR1 is LNHDA, CDR2 SQIVND, per germline (reference sequence). The sequence was obtained from a man aged 45-60 years with glioma. The chain employs TRBV19 and TRBJ2-1, with D possibly TRBD2 on 6 matching bases. The source was PBMCs, collected from a glioma patient whose treatment included an IDH1 peptide vaccine. CDR3 DNA: TGTGCCACCAATGGGAGGACTCAGAATGAGCAGTTCTTC. As protein: CATNGRTQNEQFF. The full variable domain, in which reference TRBV19 and TRBJ2-1 provide the parts outside the CDR3, is DGGITQSPKYLFRKEGQNVTLSCEQNLNHDAMYWYRQDPGQGLRLIYYSQIVNDFQKGDIAEGYSVSREKKESFPLTVTSAQKNPTAFYLCATNGRTQNEQFFGPGTRLTVL.